Below, 19 T cell receptor beta chains from the same sample are listed, as sequenced in a study of metastatic and nonmetastatic thyroid tumors. No patient received treatment before thyroid surgery. TCRdb re-clonotyped the PCR reads through MiXCR. The table shows about 93,000 clones, with 10% to 15% occurring only once. The sequenced sample was blood. The receptor set was obtained from a female donor with papillary thyroid cancer or a benign thyroid nodule (not recorded which). Some clones in this sample may be carry-over from other donors' samples.

This clone was seen a few times. A clone one base away is much larger, so this may be a read error. The chain joins TRBV15 to TRBJ2-1; possibly TRBD2 for D (5 bases). The CDR3 is 15 amino acids. Germline loops: CDR1 LNHNV, CDR2 YYDKDF (reference sequence). V was pared by 3 bases and J by 10 bases, with 19 bases between. The CDR3 protein is CATSRLEALGKEQFF. The CDR3 region has the DNA TGTGCCACCAGCAGGCTGGAGGCTCTCGGTAAGGAGCAGTTCTTC.

Only a few counts were recorded for this clone. A much larger clone sits a single nucleotide away, making a read error possible. This sample also contains other DNA sequences that code for the same CDR3. The rearrangement joins TRBV6-1 to TRBJ2-3; tentatively, D is TRBD2 (6 bases). The CDR3 is 15 amino acids. V was cut by 6 bases and J by 3 bases, with 16 bases left in between. Germline CDR1 and CDR2: MNHNS and SASEGT. The CDR3 reads CASRFSGRHTDTQYF. The CDR3 region has the DNA TGTGCCAGCAGATTTAGTGGGAGGCATACAGATACGCAGTATTTT.

In its sample, this clone was seen many times. The V gene is TRBV6-2 or TRBV6-3, the J gene TRBJ2-1; 8 bases match TRBD2. The CDR3 consists of 17 residues. Unmatched junction bases numbered 13, after V lost 2 bases and J lost 7 bases. Germline CDR1 and CDR2: MNHEY and SVGEGT. The CDR3 sequence is CASSYLPLSGRRNEQFF. The CDR3 DNA reads TGTGCCAGCAGTTACCTCCCCCTAAGCGGGAGAAGGAATGAGCAGTTCTTC.

In the case of this clone: A much larger clone differs from this one at a single base, so this may be a read error. Different DNA sequences within this sample yield the same CDR3. The chain couples TRBV20-1 to TRBJ1-2, with TRBD1 as a possible D gene (5 bases). Germline V CDR1 and CDR2: DFQATT, SNEGSKA (reference sequence). The CDR3 contains 12 residues. V lost 3 bases to trimming and J lost 11 bases, with 16 bases between them. CDR3 residues: CSARSGGYGYTF. In nucleotides, the CDR3 is TGCAGTGCTAGGTCGGGGGGATACGGTTACACCTTC.

This clone was seen ten or more times. This chain joins TRBV7-9 and TRBJ2-1; TRBD1 agrees at 9 bases. In germline, CDR1 is SEHNR, CDR2 FQNEAQ (reference sequence). This CDR3 comprises 16 residues. Losses at the gene ends were 3 bases for V and 10 bases for J; bases not matched to a gene: 13. CDR3 sequence (DNA): TGTGCCAGCAGCTTTCATCTGGGACAGGGTTTTTGGGAGCAGTTCTTC. Translated, it gives CASSFHLGQGFWEQFF.

About this clone: No DNA is shown, since the ends of the CDR3 on it are uncertain; the CDR3 is the one TCRdb lists. The chain has TRBV28 and TRBJ1-5. The germline CDR1 and CDR2 sequences are MDHEN and SYDVKM. The CDR3 numbers 11 amino acids, ends counted. The chain's CDR3 is CASSSSGIQHF.

The table lists this clone with many counts. The V call is TRBV6-2 or TRBV6-3, the J call TRBJ2-1; the match to TRBD2 covers 11 bases. The CDR3 contains 14 residues. Per the germline V gene, CDR1 is MNHEY and CDR2 is SVGEGT. The trim removed 6 bases at V and 4 bases at J, leaving 2 bases unmatched. CDR3 amino acids: CASRLAGDYNEQFF. CDR3 in DNA: TGTGCCAGCAGACTAGCGGGAGATTACAATGAGCAGTTCTTC.

Worth noting for this clone: A much larger clone differs by one base, so this may be a read error. The chain links TRBV19 to TRBJ2-3, with TRBD1 matching over 10 bases. V was clipped by 4 bases and J by 3 bases; unmatched bases: 4. The germline V gene encodes CDR1 LNHDA and CDR2 SQIVND (reference sequence). The CDR3 extends over 15 amino acids. CDR3 protein: CASSNLGQGTDTQYF. The CDR3 DNA is TGTGCCAGTAGTAACTTGGGACAGGGGACAGATACGCAGTATTTT.

Ten or more counts support this clone. The gene calls are TRBV20-1 and TRBJ2-1; TRBD1 aligns across 9 bases. CDR1 and CDR2 from the germline V gene are DFQATT and SNEGSKA (reference sequence). With V trimmed by 6 bases and J by 8 bases, 14 bases remained unmatched. The CDR3 runs 15 residues. The CDR3 region has the DNA TGCAGTGCACCTCCGGGACAGGGTGTGTGGGATGAGCAGTTCTTC. Encoded protein: CSAPPGQGVWDEQFF.

This clone has ten or more counts. Because the CDR3 is missing its conserved closing phenylalanine or tryptophan, this is likely a read error. The chain recombines TRBV19 with TRBJ1-2, with D maybe TRBD1 (5 bases). Trimming removed 9 bases at V and 7 bases at J, with 15 bases between. The germline V gene encodes CDR1 LNHDA and CDR2 SQIVND (reference sequence). The CDR3 contains 12 residues. CDR3 sequence: CASNDQGFGYTL. CDR3 DNA: TGTGCCAGCAACGACCAGGGCTTTGGCTACACCCTC.

The chain couples TRBV29-1 to TRBJ1-6; 7 positions match TRBD1. This CDR3 comprises 13 residues. Germline V gene sequence: CDR1 SQVTM, CDR2 ANQGSEA. CDR3 amino acids: CIGTGVGDSPLHF. CDR3 nucleotides: TGCATCGGAACAGGGGTCGGGGATTCACCCCTCCACTTT.

This clone was seen many times. The chain combines TRBV20-1 with TRBJ2-7; weak D call: TRBD2 (7 bases). With 0 bases removed from V and 5 bases from J, the gap between germline ends came to 29 bases. From germline, CDR1 is DFQATT and CDR2 SNEGSKA (reference sequence). CDR3 length equals 19 residues. This chain's CDR3 is CSARDRRRPGAGVPHEQYF. For the CDR3, the DNA is TGCAGTGCTAGAGATCGTCGCCGTCCAGGGGCGGGAGTCCCCCACGAGCAGTACTTC.

The chain employs TRBV20-1 and TRBJ1-1; tentative D call: TRBD1 (5 bases). The CDR3 runs 14 residues. Germline-derived CDR1 and CDR2 are DFQATT and SNEGSKA (reference sequence). With 3 bases removed from V and 3 bases from J, the gap between germline ends came to 14 bases. In DNA form, the CDR3 reads TGCAGTGCTAGCGGGGCCCTCAGCGACACTGAAGCTTTCTTT. Amino acids: CSASGALSDTEAFF.

This clone occurred a few times. The rearrangement joins TRBV5-1 to TRBJ2-3, with D possibly TRBD1 on 5 matching bases. Matching the DNA end better, TRBJ1-5 makes the J call doubtful. Germline V lookup: CDR1 SGHRS, CDR2 YFSETQ. This CDR3 is 16 amino acids long. CDR3 in DNA: TGCGCCAGCAGCTGGGGACTAGCGCGTTCCACAGATACGCAGCATTTT. It encodes CASSWGLARSTDTQHF.

As regards this clone: The junction departs from germline at one end; a sequencing error may be responsible. The chain carries TRBV28 and TRBJ2-1; TRBD1 aligns across 8 bases. CDR3 length: 16 residues. Germline V lookup: CDR1 MDHEN, CDR2 SYDVKM. This chain's CDR3 is CASRPEGTGPYNDQFF. In DNA, the CDR3 is TGTGCCAGCAGGCCGGAAGGGACAGGACCATACAATGATCAGTTCTTC.

This clone was found a few times. The V call is TRBV19, the J call TRBJ2-5; the D gene is possibly TRBD1 (6 bases). Per germline, CDR1 LNHDA and CDR2 SQIVND (reference sequence). The ends were cut back, 4 bases at V and 4 bases at J, with 13 bases in the middle. CDR3 size: 14 residues. The CDR3 DNA follows: TGTGCCAGTAGTAAACTGGGGGCTGGAGAGACCCAGTACTTC. Translating gives CASSKLGAGETQYF.

In this sample, this clone turned up many times. V gene TRBV19 combines with J gene TRBJ1-2, with D maybe TRBD1 (6 bases). V dropped 6 bases and J dropped 6 bases, with 20 bases sitting between them. The CDR3 is 15 amino acids. CDR1 and CDR2 from the germline V gene are LNHDA and SQIVND (reference sequence). The CDR3 DNA is TGTGCCAGTAGGATCCCAGGGACACTTTTTCATGGCTACACCTTC. Its protein is CASRIPGTLFHGYTF.

This clone was observed at least ten times. Here the CDR3 reads CASSPDGFYNSPLHF. The CDR3 coding sequence is TGTGCCAGCAGCCCGGACGGATTCTATAATTCACCCCTCCACTTT. This chain links TRBV7-2 with TRBJ1-6; D unresolved. The CDR3 is made up of 15 amino acids. CDR1 and CDR2 from the germline V gene are SGHTA and FQGNSA. V lost 5 bases to trimming and J lost 3 bases, with 11 bases between them.

This clone was observed at least ten times. This chain uses TRBV11-2 with TRBJ2-2; 9 bases line up with TRBD1. V shed 5 bases, J shed 3 bases, and the junction held 10 bases outside the gene matches. This CDR3 has 17 residues. The germline gives CDR1 SGHAT, CDR2 FQNNGV. In nucleotides, the CDR3 is TGTGCCAGCAGCCTACGTCGGGACAGGGTCTACACCGGGGAGCTGTTTTTT. Its translation is CASSLRRDRVYTGELFF.